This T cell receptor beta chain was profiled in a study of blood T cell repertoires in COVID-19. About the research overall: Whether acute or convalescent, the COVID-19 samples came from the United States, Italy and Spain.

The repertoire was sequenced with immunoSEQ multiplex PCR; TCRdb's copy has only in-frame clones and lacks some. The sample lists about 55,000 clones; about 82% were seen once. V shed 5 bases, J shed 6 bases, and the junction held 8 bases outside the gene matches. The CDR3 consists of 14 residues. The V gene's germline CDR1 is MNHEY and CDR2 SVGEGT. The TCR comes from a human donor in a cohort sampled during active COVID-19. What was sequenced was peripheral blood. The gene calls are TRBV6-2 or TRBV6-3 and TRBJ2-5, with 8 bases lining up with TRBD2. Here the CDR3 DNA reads TGTGCCAGCAGTCTAACTAGCGGAAGAAAGACCCAGTACTTC. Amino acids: CASSLTSGRKTQYF.